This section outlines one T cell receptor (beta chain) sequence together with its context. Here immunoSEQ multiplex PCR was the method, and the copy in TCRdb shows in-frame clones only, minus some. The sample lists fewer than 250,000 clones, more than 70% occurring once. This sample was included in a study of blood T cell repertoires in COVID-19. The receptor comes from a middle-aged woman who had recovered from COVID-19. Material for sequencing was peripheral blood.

The CDR3 DNA is TGCAGCGTTACAGGGGGTTTAAACACCGGGGAGCTGTTTTTT. This codes for CSVTGGLNTGELFF. The chain uses TRBV29-1 and TRBJ2-2, with 8 bases identical to TRBD1. Germline values: CDR1 SQVTM, CDR2 ANQGSEA. Trimming took 5 bases from V and 2 from J; bases not matched to a gene: 4. CDR3 length: 14 amino acids.